Below, 24 T cell receptor beta chains from the same sample are listed, as sequenced in a study of blood T cell repertoires in COVID-19. Assay: immunoSEQ multiplex PCR; the TCRdb copy retains only in-frame clones and omits some. This repertoire shows some 150,000 clones, approximately 90% found once; its top ten account for around 2.9%. The specimen sequenced was peripheral blood. The receptors stem from a man in his fifties or sixties with active or convalescent COVID-19.

This clone has just one count. The V gene is TRBV6-2 or TRBV6-3, the J gene TRBJ2-5; 9 bases align to TRBD2. Germline loops: CDR1 MNHEY, CDR2 SVGEGT. V shed 4 bases, J shed 6 bases, and the junction held 6 bases outside the gene matches. CDR3 length: 14 residues. The CDR3 is CASSSLAGIKTQYF. Here the CDR3 DNA reads TGTGCCAGCAGTTCTCTAGCGGGAATAAAGACCCAGTACTTC.

This clone is a singleton in its sample. The chain recombines TRBV5-8 with TRBJ1-1; 9 positions match TRBD1. The CDR3 length is 14 residues. From germline, CDR1 is SGHTS and CDR2 YDEGEE. With 2 bases clipped from V and 7 bases from J, the junction kept 6 bases outside the gene matches. The CDR3 loop reads CASSFLQGASEAFF. The CDR3 nucleotides read TGTGCCAGCAGCTTTTTACAGGGGGCGAGTGAAGCTTTCTTT.

The rearrangement joins TRBV5-4 to TRBJ2-2; D remains unclear. CDR3 length equals 15 residues. The V gene lost 0 bases and the J gene lost 0 bases, with 6 bases spanning the gap. CDR1 is SGHNT and CDR2 is YYREEE in the germline V gene (reference sequence). CDR3 sequence: CASSLDYTNTGELFF. CDR3 nucleotides: TGTGCCAGCAGCTTGGATTACACGAACACCGGGGAGCTGTTTTTT. Full variable domain (missing parts from reference TRBV5-4 and TRBJ2-2): ETGVTQSPTHLIKTRGQQVTLRCSSQSGHNTVSWYQQALGQGPQFIFQYYREEENGRGNFPPRFSGLQFPNYSSELNVNALELDDSALYLCASSLDYTNTGELFFGEGSRLTVL.

This clone has just a few counts. This sequence joins TRBV28 and TRBJ1-5, with 9 bases identical to TRBD1. V lost 6 bases and J lost 9; bases outside the gene matches: 12. Germline loops: CDR1 MDHEN, CDR2 SYDVKM. The CDR3 runs to 15 residues. The CDR3 DNA sequence: TGTGCCAGCAGACCCGGTCGGGACAGGGTCTGGCCCCAGCATTTT. Translating gives CASRPGRDRVWPQHF. Full variable domain (remainder filled in from reference TRBV28 and TRBJ1-5): DVKVTQSSRYLVKRTGEKVFLECVQDMDHENMFWYRQDPGLGLRLIYFSYDVKMKEKGDIPEGYSVSREKKERFSLILESASTNQTSMYLCASRPGRDRVWPQHFGDGTRLSIL.

The CDR3, as DNA: TGTGCCTGGAGTGTAGAGGAGGATACGCAGTATTTT. It encodes CAWSVEEDTQYF. The chain links TRBV30 to TRBJ2-3; D is undetermined. The germline gives CDR1 GTSNPN, CDR2 SVGIG (reference sequence). V lost 0 bases and J 6 bases, leaving 7 bases between the germline ends. The length of the CDR3 is 12 residues.

The rearrangement uses TRBV5-1 and TRBJ1-1; 11 nucleotides agree with TRBD1. The CDR3 totals 15 residues. With V trimmed by 1 base and J by 6 bases, 5 bases remained unmatched. The germline CDR1 and CDR2 sequences are SGHRS and YFSETQ. CDR3: CASSLQGQGDAEAFF. For the CDR3, the DNA is TGCGCCAGCAGCTTGCAGGGACAGGGGGACGCTGAAGCTTTCTTT.

V gene TRBV7-9 combines with J gene TRBJ2-7, with D possibly being TRBD1 (5 bases). CDR1 is SEHNR and CDR2 is FQNEAQ in the germline V gene (reference sequence). V was shortened by 0 bases and J by 5 bases, with 8 bases between the two germline ends. This CDR3 spans 13 amino acids. The CDR3 coding sequence is TGTGCCAGCAGCTTAGCGTGGGGCGACGAGCAGTACTTC. Amino acid sequence: CASSLAWGDEQYF.

The rearrangement joins TRBV5-4 to TRBJ2-5; maybe TRBD2 (6 bases). V was clipped by 1 base and J by 6 bases, with 10 bases between them. CDR1 SGHNT and CDR2 YYREEE come from the germline V gene (reference sequence). This CDR3 has 13 residues. CDR3 sequence reads: CASSLRLAKTQYF. For the CDR3, the DNA is TGTGCCAGCAGCTTGCGGCTAGCGAAGACCCAGTACTTC.

V gene TRBV6-1 combines with J gene TRBJ1-5, with 8 bases matching TRBD1. The germline gives CDR1 MNHNS, CDR2 SASEGT. The V segment lost 3 bases and the J segment 6 bases; nucleotides outside the gene matches: 1. The CDR3 sequence is 13 residues long. The CDR3, as DNA: TGTGCCAGCAGTGACAGGGGGCCTCAGCCCCAGCATTTT. Translated, it gives CASSDRGPQPQHF.

V gene TRBV12-5 combines with J gene TRBJ2-1, with 12 bases fitting TRBD1. The CDR3 length is 15 residues. V shed 7 bases and J 5 bases; nucleotides not matched to a gene: 6. Germline V gives CDR1 LGHNT, CDR2 FRNRAP. The CDR3, as DNA: TGTGCTAGTGCCCCTGGGACAGGGGGCAACAATGAGCAGTTCTTC. Translating it yields CASAPGTGGNNEQFF.

The chain joins TRBV3-1 (or the pseudogene TRBV3-2) to TRBJ2-1, with 10 bases matching TRBD2. The CDR3 runs to 18 residues. Germline CDR1 reads LGHDT; CDR2 reads YNNKEL (reference sequence). V was pared by 0 bases and J by 7 bases, with 12 bases of the junction left unmatched. DNA of the CDR3: TGTGCCAGCAGCCAAGATCCCCGCGGACTAGCGGAGACTAATGAGCAGTTCTTC. Translation gives CASSQDPRGLAETNEQFF.

In regard to this clone: Relative to the germline gene, one junction end is altered; a read error may explain this. V gene TRBV4-2 combines with J gene TRBJ2-3, with D perhaps TRBD2 (5 bases). The CDR3 covers 11 residues. Germline CDR1 and CDR2: LGHNA and YNFKEQ. The CDR3 nucleotides are TGTGCCAGCAGCCCCGGGGTAGGCCTGGATTTT. This encodes CASSPGVGLDF.

The genes are TRBV10-3 and TRBJ1-1; 9 nucleotides agree with TRBD1. CDR1 and CDR2 from the germline V gene are ENHRY and SYGVKD. There are 17 residues in the CDR3. The J segment lost 0 bases and the V segment lost 0 bases, leaving 5 bases of the junction unmatched. CDR3 protein: CAISESNRGHLNTEAFF. The CDR3 region has the DNA TGTGCCATCAGTGAGTCTAACAGGGGGCACCTGAACACTGAAGCTTTCTTT.

The CDR3 sequence: CASSPRPSADTQYF. CDR3 coding DNA: TGTGCCAGCAGCCCAAGACCTAGTGCAGATACGCAGTATTTT. The rearrangement joins TRBV7-2 to TRBJ2-3, with D uncertain. V lost 5 bases to trimming and J lost 4 bases, with 13 bases between them. CDR1 is SGHTA and CDR2 is FQGNSA in the germline V gene. The CDR3 is made up of 14 amino acids.

The CDR3 is CASSENAGGSGNTIYF. CDR3 DNA: TGTGCCAGCTCAGAAAACGCAGGGGGATCTGGAAACACCATATATTTT. The chain links TRBV18 to TRBJ1-3; 7 positions agree with TRBD1. V dropped 5 bases and J dropped 1; count of bases not matched to a gene: 8. CDR1 and CDR2 from the germline V gene are KGHSH and LQKENI. CDR3 length equals 16 residues.

V gene TRBV19 combines with J gene TRBJ2-1, with 12 nucleotides matching TRBD2. Losses at the gene ends were 6 bases for V and 0 bases for J; bases not matched to a gene: 3. The CDR3 is 16 residues long. Germline-derived CDR1 and CDR2 are LNHDA and SQIVND (reference sequence). The CDR3 loop reads CASSPGLAGSYNEQFF. In nucleotides, the CDR3 is TGTGCCAGTAGCCCGGGACTAGCGGGCTCCTACAATGAGCAGTTCTTC.

The V call is TRBV11-2, the J call TRBJ1-2; D might be TRBD1 (6 bases). The length of the CDR3 is 15 residues. Germline CDR1 is SGHAT and CDR2 is FQNNGV. The ends were cut back, 1 base at V and 4 bases at J, with 13 bases in the middle. The CDR3 here is CASSLASQGTYGYTF. CDR3 coding DNA: TGTGCCAGCAGCTTAGCTAGCCAGGGGACCTATGGCTACACCTTC. Supplemented by reference TRBV11-2 and TRBJ1-2, the full variable domain reads EAGVAQSPRYKIIEKRQSVAFWCNPISGHATLYWYQQILGQGPKLLIQFQNNGVVDDSQLPKDRFSAERLKGVDSTLKIQPAKLEDSAVYLCASSLASQGTYGYTFGSGTRLTVV.

This sequence joins TRBV7-2 and TRBJ1-5, with TRBD1 identical over 7 bases. The germline gives CDR1 SGHTA, CDR2 FQGNSA. V trimming: 9 bases; J trimming: 4 bases; junction bases outside the gene matches: 9. The CDR3 consists of 14 residues. CDR3 protein: CARPDRAGNQPQHF. In nucleotides, the CDR3 is TGTGCCAGACCCGACAGGGCTGGGAATCAGCCCCAGCATTTT.

About this clone: At one boundary the junction diverges from the germline segment, which might be a read error. The rearrangement uses TRBV2 and TRBJ2-7; D is uncertain. The CDR3 sequence is 13 residues long. Germline V gene sequence: CDR1 SNHLY, CDR2 FYNNEI. The CDR3 region has the DNA TGTGCCAGCAGAACCAATACCCTACTAAACTCCCACTTC. It encodes CASRTNTLLNSHF.

This chain links TRBV30 with TRBJ1-5, with D tentatively TRBD1 (5 bases). Germline V lookup: CDR1 GTSNPN, CDR2 SVGIG (reference sequence). The V end was cut by 2 bases, the J end by 0 bases, with 11 bases between. CDR3 length: 15 residues. CDR3 in amino acids: CAWSRGPYSNQPQHF. The CDR3 bases are TGTGCCTGGAGTAGGGGCCCTTATAGCAATCAGCCCCAGCATTTT.

The genes are TRBV9 and TRBJ1-6; tentatively, D is TRBD1 (6 bases). The ends were cut back, 4 bases at V and 7 bases at J, with 18 bases in the middle. Germline V gene data show CDR1 as SGDLS and CDR2 as YYNGEE. The CDR3 spans 16 residues. For the CDR3, the DNA is TGTGCCAGCAGCTTAGAAACAGGGTTGAGAAATTCACCCCTCCACTTT. Its translation: CASSLETGLRNSPLHF.

The chain links TRBV6-5 to TRBJ1-1; tentatively, D is TRBD1 (6 bases). V dropped 0 bases and J dropped 8 bases, with 7 bases sitting between them. CDR3 size: 12 residues. Germline V gene data show CDR1 as MNHEY and CDR2 as SVGAGI. The CDR3 region has the DNA TGTGCCAGCAGTTACTCCACAGGGGAAGCTTTCTTT. Protein product: CASSYSTGEAFF.

This rearrangement joins TRBV11-2 to TRBJ2-5; 16 bases align to TRBD2. CDR1 is SGHAT and CDR2 is FQNNGV in the germline V gene. V gave up 5 bases and J gave up 5 bases; unmatched junction bases: 14. The CDR3 spans 19 residues. The chain's CDR3 is CASSPTLGLAGGPRETQYF. The CDR3 DNA reads as TGTGCCAGCAGCCCAACCCTGGGACTAGCGGGGGGGCCCAGGGAGACCCAGTACTTC.

The J gene is TRBJ1-3, the V gene TRBV9, with no clear D. In germline, CDR1 is SGDLS, CDR2 YYNGEE. The CDR3 runs to 16 residues. Trimming removed 0 bases from V and 0 bases from J, with 10 bases in between. The CDR3 reads CASSVDSSYSGNTIYF. The CDR3 bases are TGTGCCAGCAGCGTAGACTCCTCCTACTCTGGAAACACCATATATTTT.